This T cell receptor beta chain was identified in a study of cytomegalovirus exposure and HLA in healthy donors. CDR3 size: 15 residues. Per germline, CDR1 SEHNR and CDR2 FQNEAQ (reference sequence). The V gene end was trimmed by 2 bases and the J gene end by 5 bases; junction bases not matched to a gene: 4. PCR was performed using 60 Vbeta and 13 Jbeta primers. The protocol was immunoSEQ multiplex PCR, while the TCRdb copy is restricted to in-frame clones and leaves out a portion. The sample holds about 140,000 clones, roughly 80% seen once. Material for sequencing was PBMCs. J is TRBJ2-1 and V is TRBV7-9; 9 nucleotides align to TRBD2. The TCR comes from a man between 40 and 49 years old in good health and CMV-seropositive. CDR3 nucleotide sequence: TGTGCCAGCAGCTTACAGGGACTAGCCGACAATGAGCAGTTCTTC. Translated, it gives CASSLQGLADNEQFF. Together with reference TRBV7-9 and TRBJ2-1, the CDR3 gives the full variable domain: DTGVSQNPRHKITKRGQNVTFRCDPISEHNRLYWYRQTLGQGPEFLTYFQNEAQLEKSRLLSDRFSAERPKGSFSTLEIQRTEQGDSAMYLCASSLQGLADNEQFFGPGTRLTVL.